This T cell receptor beta chain was identified during a study of cytomegalovirus exposure and HLA in healthy donors. Study-wide points: In a later analysis, productive TCRs from donors in an Asian-associated ancestry cluster reportedly carried fewer N-insertions than the cohort mean.

With 60 Vbeta and 13 Jbeta primers, the PCR was carried out. Sequencing used immunoSEQ multiplex PCR; TCRdb keeps in-frame clones, though not all of them. The sample holds about 200,000 clones. As regards this clone: Its antigen is currently unknown.

The germline V gene has CDR1 SGHRS and CDR2 YFSETQ. Trimming shortened V by 1 base and J by 4 bases, and 8 bases separated the two germline ends. The CDR3 covers 13 residues. The V gene is TRBV5-1, the J gene TRBJ1-1, with D possibly being TRBD1 (5 bases). The source is a boy aged 5-17 years in good health and CMV-seronegative. Sequencing was done on a sample of PBMCs. CDR3 in amino acids: CASSLWGVTEAFF. CDR3 coding DNA: TGCGCCAGCAGCTTGTGGGGCGTCACTGAAGCTTTCTTT.